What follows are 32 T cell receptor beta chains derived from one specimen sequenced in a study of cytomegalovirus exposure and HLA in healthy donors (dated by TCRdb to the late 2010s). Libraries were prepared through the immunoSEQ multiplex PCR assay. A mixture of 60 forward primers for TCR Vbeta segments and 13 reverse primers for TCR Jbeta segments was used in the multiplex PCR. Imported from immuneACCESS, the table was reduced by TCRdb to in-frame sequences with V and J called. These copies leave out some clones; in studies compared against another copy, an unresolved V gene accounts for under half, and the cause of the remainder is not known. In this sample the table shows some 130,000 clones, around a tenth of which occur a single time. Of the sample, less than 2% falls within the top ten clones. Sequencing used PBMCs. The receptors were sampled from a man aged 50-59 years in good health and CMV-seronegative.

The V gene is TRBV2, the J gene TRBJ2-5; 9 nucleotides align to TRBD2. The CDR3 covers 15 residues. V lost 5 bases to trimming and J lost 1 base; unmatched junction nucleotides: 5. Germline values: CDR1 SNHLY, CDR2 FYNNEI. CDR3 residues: CASSSQTSGQETQYF. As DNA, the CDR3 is TGTGCCAGCAGTTCCCAGACTAGCGGCCAAGAGACCCAGTACTTC.

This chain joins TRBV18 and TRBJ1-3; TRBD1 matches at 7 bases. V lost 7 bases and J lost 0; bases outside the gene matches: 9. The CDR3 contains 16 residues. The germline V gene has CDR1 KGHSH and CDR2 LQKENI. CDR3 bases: TGTGCCAGCTACATGGACAGGAGTTACTCTGGAAACACCATATATTTT. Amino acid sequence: CASYMDRSYSGNTIYF. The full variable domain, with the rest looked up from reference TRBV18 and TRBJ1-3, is NAGVMQNPRHLVRRRGQEARLRCSPMKGHSHVYWYRQLPEEGLKFMVYLQKENIIDESGMPKERFSAEFPKEGPSILRIQQVVRGDSAAYFCASYMDRSYSGNTIYFGEGSWLTVV.

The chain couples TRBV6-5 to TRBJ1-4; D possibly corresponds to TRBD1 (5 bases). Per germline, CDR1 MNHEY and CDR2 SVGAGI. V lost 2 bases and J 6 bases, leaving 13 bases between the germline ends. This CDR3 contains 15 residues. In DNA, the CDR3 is TGTGCCAGCAGTTACGCAGGGTCGCGGCATGAAAAACTGTTTTTT. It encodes CASSYAGSRHEKLFF.

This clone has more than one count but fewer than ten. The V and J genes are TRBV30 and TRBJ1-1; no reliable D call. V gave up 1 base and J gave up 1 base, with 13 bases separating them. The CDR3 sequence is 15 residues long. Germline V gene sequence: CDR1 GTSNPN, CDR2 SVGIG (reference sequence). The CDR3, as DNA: TGTGCCTGGAGTGACCAGTCGTCCCCGAACACTGAAGCTTTCTTT. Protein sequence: CAWSDQSSPNTEAFF. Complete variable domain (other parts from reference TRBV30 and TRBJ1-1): SQTIHQWPATLVQPVGSPLSLECTVEGTSNPNLYWYRQAAGRGLQLLFYSVGIGQISSEVPQNLSASRPQDRQFILSSKKLLLSDSGFYLCAWSDQSSPNTEAFFGQGTRLTVV.

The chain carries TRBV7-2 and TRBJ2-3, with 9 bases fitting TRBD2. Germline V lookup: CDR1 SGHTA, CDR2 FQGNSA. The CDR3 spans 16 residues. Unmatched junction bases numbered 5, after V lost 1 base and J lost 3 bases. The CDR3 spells CASSLDPSGITDTQYF. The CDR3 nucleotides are TGTGCCAGCAGCTTAGACCCTAGCGGGATTACAGATACGCAGTATTTT.

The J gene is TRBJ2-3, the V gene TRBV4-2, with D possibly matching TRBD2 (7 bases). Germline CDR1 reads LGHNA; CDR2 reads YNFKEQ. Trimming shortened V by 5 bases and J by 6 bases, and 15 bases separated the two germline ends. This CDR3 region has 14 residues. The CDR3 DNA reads TGTGCCAGCAGCAGCCGCGAGGGGGGGGATACGCAGTATTTT. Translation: CASSSREGGDTQYF.

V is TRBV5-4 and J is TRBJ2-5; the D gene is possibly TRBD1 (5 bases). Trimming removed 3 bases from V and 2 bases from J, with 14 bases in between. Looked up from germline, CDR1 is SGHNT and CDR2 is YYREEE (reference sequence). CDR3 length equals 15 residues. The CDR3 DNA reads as TGTGCCAGCAGCTATCGACAGTTGGGACAAGAGACCCAGTACTTC. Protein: CASSYRQLGQETQYF.

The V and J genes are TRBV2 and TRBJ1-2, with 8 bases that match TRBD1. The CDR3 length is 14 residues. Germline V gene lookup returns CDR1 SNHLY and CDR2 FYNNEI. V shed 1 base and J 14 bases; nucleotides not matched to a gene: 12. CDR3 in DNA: TGTGCCAGCAGTGAAGTAAGGACAGGGCTTGGGGCAACCTTC. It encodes CASSEVRTGLGATF. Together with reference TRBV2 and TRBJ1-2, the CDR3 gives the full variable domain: EPEVTQTPSHQVTQMGQEVILRCVPISNHLYFYWYRQILGQKVEFLVSFYNNEISEKSEIFDDQFSVERPDGSNFTLKIRSTKLEDSAMYFCASSEVRTGLGATFGSGTRLTVV.

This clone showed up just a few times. CDR3 loop: CASSLRPAGDTQYF. In DNA form, the CDR3 reads TGTGCCAGCAGCCTCCGGCCCGCCGGGGATACGCAGTATTTT. V usage is TRBV7-3 and J usage is TRBJ2-3; no clear D. CDR1 and CDR2 (germline): SGHTA, FQGTGA. V lost 5 bases and J lost 6, with 15 bases in between. The CDR3 is made up of 14 amino acids.

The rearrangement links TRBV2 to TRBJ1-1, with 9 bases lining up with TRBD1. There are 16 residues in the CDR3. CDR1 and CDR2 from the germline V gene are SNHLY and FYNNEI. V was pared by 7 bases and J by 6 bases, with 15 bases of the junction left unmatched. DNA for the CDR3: TGTGCCAGCATCCAGGGACAGGGACTCGAAGGCGCTGAAGCTTTCTTT. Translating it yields CASIQGQGLEGAEAFF.

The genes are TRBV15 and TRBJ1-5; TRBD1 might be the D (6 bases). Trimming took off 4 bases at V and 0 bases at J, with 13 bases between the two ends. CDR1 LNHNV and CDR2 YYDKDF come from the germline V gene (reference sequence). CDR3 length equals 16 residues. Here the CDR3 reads CATSTQGAYSNQPQHF. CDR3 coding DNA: TGTGCCACCAGCACACAGGGTGCTTATAGCAATCAGCCCCAGCATTTT.

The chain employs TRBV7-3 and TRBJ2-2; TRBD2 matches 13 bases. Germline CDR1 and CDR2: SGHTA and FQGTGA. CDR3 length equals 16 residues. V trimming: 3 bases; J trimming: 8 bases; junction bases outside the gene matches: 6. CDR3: CASSFTGTSGKGELFF. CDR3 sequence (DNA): TGTGCCAGCAGCTTTACCGGGACTAGCGGGAAAGGGGAGCTGTTTTTT.

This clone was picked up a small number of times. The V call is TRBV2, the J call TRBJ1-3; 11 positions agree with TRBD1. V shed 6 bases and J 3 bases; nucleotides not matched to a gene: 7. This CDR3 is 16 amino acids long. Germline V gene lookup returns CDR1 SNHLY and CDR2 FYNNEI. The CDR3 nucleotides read TGTGCCAGCAGCGGGGACAGGGGGATCGGTGGAAACACCATATATTTT. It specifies CASSGDRGIGGNTIYF.

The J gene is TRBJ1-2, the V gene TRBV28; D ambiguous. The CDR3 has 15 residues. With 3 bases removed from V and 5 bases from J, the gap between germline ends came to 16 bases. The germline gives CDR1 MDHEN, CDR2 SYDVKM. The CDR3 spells CASSFSGSGSYGYTF. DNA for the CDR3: TGTGCCAGCAGTTTCTCAGGTAGCGGGTCTTATGGCTACACCTTC.

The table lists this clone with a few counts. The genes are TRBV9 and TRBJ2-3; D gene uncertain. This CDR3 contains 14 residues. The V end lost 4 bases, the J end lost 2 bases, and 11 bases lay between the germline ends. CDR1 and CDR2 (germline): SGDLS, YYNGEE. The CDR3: CASSSHQDTDTQYF. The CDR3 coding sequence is TGTGCCAGCAGCTCACACCAAGACACAGATACGCAGTATTTT.

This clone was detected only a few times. Here the CDR3 reads CASSPRTSGWADTQYF. The CDR3 DNA reads as TGTGCCAGCAGTCCTCGGACTAGCGGATGGGCAGATACGCAGTATTTT. This chain joins TRBV28 and TRBJ2-3; 10 bases are a match to TRBD2. This CDR3 comprises 16 residues. Germline CDR1 reads MDHEN; CDR2 reads SYDVKM. The V and J ends lost 5 bases and 4 bases, in that order; junction bases with no gene match: 9.

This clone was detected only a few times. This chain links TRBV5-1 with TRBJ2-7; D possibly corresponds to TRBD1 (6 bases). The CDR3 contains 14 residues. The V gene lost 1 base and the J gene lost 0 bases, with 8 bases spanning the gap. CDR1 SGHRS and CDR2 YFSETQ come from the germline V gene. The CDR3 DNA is TGCGCCAGCAGCTTGACAGGGACCTCCTACGAGCAGTACTTC. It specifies CASSLTGTSYEQYF.

CDR3 DNA sequence: TGTGCCAGCAGCCAGACAGGGGCTGGAAACACCATATATTTT. Translated: CASSQTGAGNTIYF. This rearrangement joins TRBV5-4 to TRBJ1-3; 8 bases line up with TRBD1. Germline V CDR1 and CDR2: SGHNT, YYREEE (reference sequence). The CDR3 is made up of 14 amino acids. J gave up 2 bases and V 4 bases, and 2 bases lay outside the gene matches.

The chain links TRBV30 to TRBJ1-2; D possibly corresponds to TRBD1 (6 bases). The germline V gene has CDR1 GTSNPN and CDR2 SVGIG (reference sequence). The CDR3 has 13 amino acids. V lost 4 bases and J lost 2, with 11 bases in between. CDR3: CAWTGTRNYGYTF. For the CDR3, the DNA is TGTGCCTGGACCGGGACAAGGAACTATGGCTACACCTTC. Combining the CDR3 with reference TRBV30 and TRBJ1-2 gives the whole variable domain SQTIHQWPATLVQPVGSPLSLECTVEGTSNPNLYWYRQAAGRGLQLLFYSVGIGQISSEVPQNLSASRPQDRQFILSSKKLLLSDSGFYLCAWTGTRNYGYTFGSGTRLTVV.

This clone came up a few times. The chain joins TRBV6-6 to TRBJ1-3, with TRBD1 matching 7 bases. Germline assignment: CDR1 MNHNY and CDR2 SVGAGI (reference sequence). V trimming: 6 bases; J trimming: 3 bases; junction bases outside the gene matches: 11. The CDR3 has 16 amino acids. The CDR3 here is CASRFDLRDSGNTIYF. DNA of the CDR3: TGTGCCAGCAGATTCGATCTCCGGGACAGTGGAAACACCATATATTTT.

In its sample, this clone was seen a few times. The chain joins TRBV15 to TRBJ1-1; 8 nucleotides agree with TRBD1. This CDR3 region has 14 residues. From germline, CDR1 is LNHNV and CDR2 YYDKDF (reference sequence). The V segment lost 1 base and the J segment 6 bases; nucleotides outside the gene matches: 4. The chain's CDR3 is CATSRGAGGPEAFF. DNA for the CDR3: TGTGCCACCAGCAGAGGGGCAGGGGGCCCTGAAGCTTTCTTT.

The CDR3 nucleotides read TGTGCCAGCAGCTTAAACGGGGTCAATGAGCAGTTCTTC. It yields the protein CASSLNGVNEQFF. The rearrangement joins TRBV7-3 to TRBJ2-1, with D possibly being TRBD2 (5 bases). V lost 1 base and J lost 6, with 7 bases in between. The CDR3 loop spans 13 amino acids. CDR1 is SGHTA and CDR2 is FQGTGA in the germline V gene.

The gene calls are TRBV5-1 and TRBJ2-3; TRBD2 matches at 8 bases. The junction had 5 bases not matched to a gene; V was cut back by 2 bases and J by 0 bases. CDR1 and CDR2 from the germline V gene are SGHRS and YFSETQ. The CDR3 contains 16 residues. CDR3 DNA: TGCGCCAGCAGCTTCGGGTTAGCGGGAAGCACAGATACGCAGTATTTT. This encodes CASSFGLAGSTDTQYF.

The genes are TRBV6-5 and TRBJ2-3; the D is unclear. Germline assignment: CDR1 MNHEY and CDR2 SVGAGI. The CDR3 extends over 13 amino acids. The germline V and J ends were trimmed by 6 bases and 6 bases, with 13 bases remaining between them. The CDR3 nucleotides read TGTGCCAGCAGCCCCGCGGCCGCGGATACGCAGTATTTT. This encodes CASSPAAADTQYF.

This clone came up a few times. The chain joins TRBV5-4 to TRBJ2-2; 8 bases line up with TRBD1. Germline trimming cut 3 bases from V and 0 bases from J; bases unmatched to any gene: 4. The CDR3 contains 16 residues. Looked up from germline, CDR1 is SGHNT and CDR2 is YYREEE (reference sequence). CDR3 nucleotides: TGTGCCAGCAGCTGGTTGGACAGGGCGAACACCGGGGAGCTGTTTTTT. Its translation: CASSWLDRANTGELFF.

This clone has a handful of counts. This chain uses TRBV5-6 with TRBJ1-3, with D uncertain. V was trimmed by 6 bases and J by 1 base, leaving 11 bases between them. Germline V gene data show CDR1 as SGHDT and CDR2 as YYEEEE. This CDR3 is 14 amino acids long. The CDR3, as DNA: TGTGCCAGCACCCGGAGGGATTCTGGAAACACCATATATTTT. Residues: CASTRRDSGNTIYF.

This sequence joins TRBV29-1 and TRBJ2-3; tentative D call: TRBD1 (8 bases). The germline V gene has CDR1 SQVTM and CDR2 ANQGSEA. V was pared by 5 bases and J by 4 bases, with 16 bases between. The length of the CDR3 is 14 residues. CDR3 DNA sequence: TGCAGCGTTACACAGGGGGGGAGAGCAGATACGCAGTATTTT. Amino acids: CSVTQGGRADTQYF.

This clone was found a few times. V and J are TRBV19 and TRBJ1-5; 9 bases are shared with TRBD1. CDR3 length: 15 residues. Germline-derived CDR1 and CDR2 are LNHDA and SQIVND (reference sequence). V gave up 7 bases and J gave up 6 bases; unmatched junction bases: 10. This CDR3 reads CASTLGTGMGQPQHF. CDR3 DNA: TGTGCCAGTACCCTAGGGACAGGGATGGGTCAGCCCCAGCATTTT.

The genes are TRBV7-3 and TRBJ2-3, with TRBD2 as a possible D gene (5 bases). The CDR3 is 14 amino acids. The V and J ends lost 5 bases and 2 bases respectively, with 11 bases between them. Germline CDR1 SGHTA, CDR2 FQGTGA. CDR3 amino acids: CASSRTAATDTQYF. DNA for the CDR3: TGTGCCAGCAGCCGGACTGCGGCCACAGATACGCAGTATTTT.

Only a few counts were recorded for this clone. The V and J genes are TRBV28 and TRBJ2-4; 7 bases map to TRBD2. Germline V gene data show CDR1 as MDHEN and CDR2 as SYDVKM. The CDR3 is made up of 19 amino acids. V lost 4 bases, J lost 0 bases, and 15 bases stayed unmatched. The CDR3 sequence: CASSSPGGGPNKAKNIQYF. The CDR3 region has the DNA TGTGCCAGCAGTTCCCCGGGAGGTGGGCCCAATAAAGCCAAAAACATTCAGTACTTC.

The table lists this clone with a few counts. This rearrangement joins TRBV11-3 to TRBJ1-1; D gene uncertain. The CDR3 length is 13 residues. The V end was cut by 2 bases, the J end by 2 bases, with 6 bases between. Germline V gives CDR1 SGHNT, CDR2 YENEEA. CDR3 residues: CASSLSRNTEAFF. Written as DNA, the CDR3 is TGTGCCAGCAGCTTATCGCGTAACACTGAAGCTTTCTTT.

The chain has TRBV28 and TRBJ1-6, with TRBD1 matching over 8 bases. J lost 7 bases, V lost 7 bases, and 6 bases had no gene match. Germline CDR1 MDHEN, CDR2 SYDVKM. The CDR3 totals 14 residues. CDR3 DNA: TGTGCCAGCAATAGACAGGGGAGCAATTCACCCCTCCACTTT. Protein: CASNRQGSNSPLHF. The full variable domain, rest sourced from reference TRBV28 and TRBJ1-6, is DVKVTQSSRYLVKRTGEKVFLECVQDMDHENMFWYRQDPGLGLRLIYFSYDVKMKEKGDIPEGYSVSREKKERFSLILESASTNQTSMYLCASNRQGSNSPLHFGNGTRLTVT.